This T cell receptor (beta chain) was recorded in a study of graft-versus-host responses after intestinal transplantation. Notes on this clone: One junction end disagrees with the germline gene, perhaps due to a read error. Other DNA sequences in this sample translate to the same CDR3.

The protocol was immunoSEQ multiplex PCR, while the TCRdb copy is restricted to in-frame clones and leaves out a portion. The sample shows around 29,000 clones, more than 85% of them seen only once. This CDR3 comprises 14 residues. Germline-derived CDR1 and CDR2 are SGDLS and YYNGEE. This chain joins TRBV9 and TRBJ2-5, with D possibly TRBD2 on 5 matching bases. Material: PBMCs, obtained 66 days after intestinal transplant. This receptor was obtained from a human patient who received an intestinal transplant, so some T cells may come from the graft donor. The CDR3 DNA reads TGCGCCAGCAGCGTAGGCTCCGGGAAGGAGACCCAGTACTTC. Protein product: CASSVGSGKETQYF.